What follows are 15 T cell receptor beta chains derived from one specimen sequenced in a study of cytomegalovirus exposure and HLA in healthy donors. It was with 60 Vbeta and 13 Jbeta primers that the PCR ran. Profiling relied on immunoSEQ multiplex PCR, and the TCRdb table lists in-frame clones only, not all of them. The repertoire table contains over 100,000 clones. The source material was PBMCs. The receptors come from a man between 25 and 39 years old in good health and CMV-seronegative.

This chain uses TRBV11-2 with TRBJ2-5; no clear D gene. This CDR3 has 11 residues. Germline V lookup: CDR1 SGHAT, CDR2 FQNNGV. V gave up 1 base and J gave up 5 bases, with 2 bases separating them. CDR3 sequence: CASSLAETQYF. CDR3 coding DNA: TGTGCCAGCAGCTTAGCTGAGACCCAGTACTTC. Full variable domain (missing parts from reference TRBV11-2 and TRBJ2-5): EAGVAQSPRYKIIEKRQSVAFWCNPISGHATLYWYQQILGQGPKLLIQFQNNGVVDDSQLPKDRFSAERLKGVDSTLKIQPAKLEDSAVYLCASSLAETQYFGPGTRLLVL.

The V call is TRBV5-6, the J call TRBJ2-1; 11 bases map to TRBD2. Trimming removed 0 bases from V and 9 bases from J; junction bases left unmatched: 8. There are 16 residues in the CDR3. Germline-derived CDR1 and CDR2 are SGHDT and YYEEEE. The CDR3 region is CASSLVTSGGGGEQFF. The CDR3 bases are TGTGCCAGCAGCTTGGTTACTAGCGGGGGAGGGGGTGAGCAGTTCTTC.

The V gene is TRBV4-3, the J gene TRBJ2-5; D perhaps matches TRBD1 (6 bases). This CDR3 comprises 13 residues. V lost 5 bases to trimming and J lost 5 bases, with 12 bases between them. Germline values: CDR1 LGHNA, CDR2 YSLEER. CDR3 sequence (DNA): TGCGCCAGCAGCTTTCAGAGGGGGGAGACCCAGTACTTC. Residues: CASSFQRGETQYF.

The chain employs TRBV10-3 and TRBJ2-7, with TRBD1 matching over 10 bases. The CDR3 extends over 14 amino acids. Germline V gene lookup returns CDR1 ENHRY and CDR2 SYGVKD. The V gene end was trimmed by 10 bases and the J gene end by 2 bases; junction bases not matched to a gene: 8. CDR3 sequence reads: CATASGTGAYEQYF. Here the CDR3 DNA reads TGTGCCACTGCTTCCGGGACAGGGGCCTACGAGCAGTACTTC.

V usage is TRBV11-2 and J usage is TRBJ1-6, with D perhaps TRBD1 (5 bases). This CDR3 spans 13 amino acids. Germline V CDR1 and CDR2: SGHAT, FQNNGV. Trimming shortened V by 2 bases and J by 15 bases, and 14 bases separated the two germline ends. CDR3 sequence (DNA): TGTGCCAGCAGCTTAACTTGGCAGGGCCTCCTCCACTTT. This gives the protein CASSLTWQGLLHF. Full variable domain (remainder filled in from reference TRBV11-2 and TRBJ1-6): EAGVAQSPRYKIIEKRQSVAFWCNPISGHATLYWYQQILGQGPKLLIQFQNNGVVDDSQLPKDRFSAERLKGVDSTLKIQPAKLEDSAVYLCASSLTWQGLLHFGNGTRLTVT.

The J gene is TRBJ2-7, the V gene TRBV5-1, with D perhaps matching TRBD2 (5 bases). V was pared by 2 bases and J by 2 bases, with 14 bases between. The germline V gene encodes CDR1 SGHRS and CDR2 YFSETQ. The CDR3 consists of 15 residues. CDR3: CASSLPHEGTYEQYF. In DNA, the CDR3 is TGCGCCAGCAGCTTACCACACGAGGGAACCTACGAGCAGTACTTC.

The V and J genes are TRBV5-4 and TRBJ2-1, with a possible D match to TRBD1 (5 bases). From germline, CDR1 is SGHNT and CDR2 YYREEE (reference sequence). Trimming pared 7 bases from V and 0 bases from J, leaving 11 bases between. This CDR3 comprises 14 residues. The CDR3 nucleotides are TGTGCCAGCGGGGCATTCCACTCCTACAATGAGCAGTTCTTC. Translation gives CASGAFHSYNEQFF.

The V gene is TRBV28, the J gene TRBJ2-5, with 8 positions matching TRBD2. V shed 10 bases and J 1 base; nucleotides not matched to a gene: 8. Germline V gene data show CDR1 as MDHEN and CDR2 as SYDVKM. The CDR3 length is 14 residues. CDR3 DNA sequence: TGTGCCACAGCGGCGGGGGGCGGCCAAGAGACCCAGTACTTC. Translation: CATAAGGGQETQYF.

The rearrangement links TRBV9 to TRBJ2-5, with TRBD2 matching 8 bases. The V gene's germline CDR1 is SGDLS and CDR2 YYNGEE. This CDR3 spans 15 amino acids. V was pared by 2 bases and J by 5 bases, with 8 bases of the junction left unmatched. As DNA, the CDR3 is TGTGCCAGCAGCGTCCTGGCGGGGGGTGCCGAGACCCAGTACTTC. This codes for CASSVLAGGAETQYF.

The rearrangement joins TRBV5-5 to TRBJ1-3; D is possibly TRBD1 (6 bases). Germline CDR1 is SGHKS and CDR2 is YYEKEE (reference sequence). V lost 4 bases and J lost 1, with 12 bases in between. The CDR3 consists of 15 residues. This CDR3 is CASSPAGTSGNTIYF. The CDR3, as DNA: TGTGCCAGCAGCCCGGCCGGGACATCTGGAAACACCATATATTTT.

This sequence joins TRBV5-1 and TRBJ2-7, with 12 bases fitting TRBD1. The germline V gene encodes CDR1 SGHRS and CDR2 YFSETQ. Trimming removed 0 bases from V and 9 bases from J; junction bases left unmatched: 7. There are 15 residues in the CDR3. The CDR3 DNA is TGCGCCAGCAGCTTGGTGGGACAGGGGGCCATTAGGCAGTACTTC. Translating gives CASSLVGQGAIRQYF.

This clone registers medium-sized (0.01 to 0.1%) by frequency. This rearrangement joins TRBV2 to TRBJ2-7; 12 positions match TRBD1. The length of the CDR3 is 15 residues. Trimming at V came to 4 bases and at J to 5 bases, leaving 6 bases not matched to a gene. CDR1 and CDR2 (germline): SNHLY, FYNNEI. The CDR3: CASSGTGTGGNEQYF. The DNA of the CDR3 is TGTGCCAGCAGTGGGACCGGGACAGGGGGCAACGAGCAGTACTTC.

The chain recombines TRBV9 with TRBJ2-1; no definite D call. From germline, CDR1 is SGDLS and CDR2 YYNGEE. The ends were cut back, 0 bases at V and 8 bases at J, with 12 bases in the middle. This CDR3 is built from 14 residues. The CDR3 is CASSVAVAWHEQFF. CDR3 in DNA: TGTGCCAGCAGCGTAGCGGTAGCATGGCATGAGCAGTTCTTC.

DNA of the CDR3: TGTGCCAGCAGCCCCAAGGGGGTGAACACCGGGGAGCTGTTTTTT. This sequence encodes CASSPKGVNTGELFF. The J gene is TRBJ2-2, the V gene TRBV7-6; perhaps TRBD1 as D (6 bases). Between the trimmed V and J ends, which lost 5 bases and 1 base, there was a span of 11 bases. CDR1 is SGHVS, CDR2 FNYEAQ, per germline. This CDR3 has 15 residues.

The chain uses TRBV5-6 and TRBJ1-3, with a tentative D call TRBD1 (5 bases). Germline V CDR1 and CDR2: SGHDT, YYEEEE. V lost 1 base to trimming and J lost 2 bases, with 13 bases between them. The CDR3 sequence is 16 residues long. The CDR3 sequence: CASSLNGGTPGNTIYF. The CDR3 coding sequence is TGTGCCAGCAGCTTGAATGGAGGGACCCCTGGAAACACCATATATTTT.